The rows below give T cell receptor beta chains drawn from one sample of a study of T cell responses to AZD1222 COVID-19 vaccine. Using immunoSEQ multiplex PCR, the repertoire was profiled, and TCRdb retains in-frame clones only, with some absent. The data hold just under 85,000 clones, with roughly 82% observed a single time. Specimen: peripheral blood, collected on day 0 of AZD1222 vaccination. These receptors all stem from an adult in good health. CDR3s include the opening cysteine and the closing phenylalanine or tryptophan. D genes are given only for firm matches. Clone size is not always given. Where it is, it says once, few, many or a class for expanded clones.

J gene	clone size	V gene	D gene	CDR3 DNA	CDR3 protein
TRBJ1-2	once	TRBV28	-	TGTGCCAGCAGTTTCGGGTCGGCCGCGGTTTACCTTAACTATGGCTACACCTTC	CASSFGSAAVYLNYGYTF
TRBJ1-1	-	TRBV5-1	-	TGCGCCAGCAGCTTCTCAGGCGACACTGAAGCTTTCTTT	CASSFSGDTEAFF
TRBJ1-2	-	TRBV15	-	TGTGCCACCAGCAGAGATCGGGGGGCCTATGGCTACACCTTC	CATSRDRGAYGYTF
TRBJ1-6	-	TRBV5-1	-	TGCGCCAGCAGCTTGGAGAAAGGTTCACCCCTCCACTTT	CASSLEKGSPLHF
TRBJ1-2	-	TRBV5-1	TRBD1	TGCGCCAGCAGTAGGGACAGGGGGGTCTATGGCTACACCTTC	CASSRDRGVYGYTF
TRBJ2-7	-	TRBV29-1	TRBD2	TGCAGCGGTGGGACTAGCGGGAACAACGAGCAGTACTTC	CSGGTSGNNEQYF
TRBJ2-7	few	TRBV25-1	-	TGTGCCAGCAGTGAGGCGCAGGGAACCTCCTACGAGCAGTACTTC	CASSEAQGTSYEQYF
TRBJ2-1	-	TRBV7-9	-	TGTGCCAGCAGCGGAGAGGAGATTCCTTCCTACAATGAGCAGTTCTTC	CASSGEEIPSYNEQFF
TRBJ1-2	few	TRBV7-9	-	TGTGCCAGCACCTCCCCCCGGGACCTTAACTATGGCTACACCTTC	CASTSPRDLNYGYTF
TRBJ1-1	-	TRBV18	-	TGTGCCAGCTCACCACCTTCGGGGTGGGAAGACCTTGAAGCTTTCTTT	CASSPPSGWEDLEAFF
TRBJ2-2	-	TRBV28	-	TGTGCCAGCTATAAGAGGAGGGCCGGGGAGCTGTTTTTT	CASYKRRAGELFF
TRBJ1-4	-	TRBV25-1	-	TGTGCCAGCAGTGACCCACAAAGAGGTGAAAAACTGTTTTTT	CASSDPQRGEKLFF
TRBJ2-7	-	TRBV5-1	TRBD2	TGCGCCAGCACCTGGGGTAGCGGGGTCAACTACGAGCAGTACTTC	CASTWGSGVNYEQYF
TRBJ1-5	-	TRBV5-5	TRBD1	TGTGCCAGCAGCTTGAATGTAGGGGGCGCGGGTCAGCCCCAGCATTTT	CASSLNVGGAGQPQHF
TRBJ2-3	-	TRBV28	TRBD1	TGTGCCAGCAGTACGCGATATTGGACAGGGCAAAGCACAGATACGCAGTATTTT	CASSTRYWTGQSTDTQYF
TRBJ1-5	-	TRBV2	TRBD1	TGTGCCAGCAGGGACAGGGGACTTGACAATCAGCCCCAGCATTTT	CASRDRGLDNQPQHF
TRBJ2-1	-	TRBV18	TRBD1	TGTGCCAGCTCACTCACCAGCGGGACAGGGAGCAATGAGCAGTTCTTC	CASSLTSGTGSNEQFF
TRBJ2-2	-	TRBV24-1	-	TGTCCCACCAGTGGCACAGACACCGGGGAGCTGTTTTTT	CPTSGTDTGELFF
TRBJ1-1	-	TRBV7-2	-	TGTGCCAGCAGCTTAGACAGAATCAATGAAGCTTTCTTT	CASSLDRINEAFF
TRBJ1-1	-	TRBV5-1	-	TGCGCCAGCAGTGACTTAGGCGTTAACACTGAAGCTTTCTTT	CASSDLGVNTEAFF
TRBJ2-7	-	TRBV9	TRBD1	TGTGCCAGCAGCCTGGACACAGGGGACTACGAGCAGTACTTC	CASSLDTGDYEQYF
TRBJ1-4	-	TRBV19	-	TGTGCCAGTAGTCCCACCCCGATTGAAAAATTGTTTTTT	CASSPTPIEKLFF
TRBJ2-1	once	TRBV6-2/TRBV6-3	-	TGTGCCAGCAGCGAGGGTTTTCCCTACAATGAGCAGTTCTTC	CASSEGFPYNEQFF
TRBJ1-6	-	TRBV5-1	TRBD1	TGCGCCAGCAGCCAGGACAGGGGGATTTCACCCCTCCACTTT	CASSQDRGISPLHF
TRBJ2-7	-	TRBV7-8	-	TGTGCCAGCAGCTTAGCTGGCGTAGGGAGCTACGAGCAGTACTTC	CASSLAGVGSYEQYF
TRBJ2-2	-	TRBV5-1	TRBD1	TGCGCCAGCAGCTTGGGACAGGGCACAGGGGTCAGCGGGGAGCTGTTTTTT	CASSLGQGTGVSGELFF
TRBJ1-4	-	TRBV4-1	-	TGCGCCAGCAGCCCCAGATCGGGGGGCTCCAATGAAAAACTGTTTTTT	CASSPRSGGSNEKLFF
TRBJ1-1	few	TRBV6-4	TRBD1	TGTGCCAGCAGCAGACCCACAGGGGGCAATACTGAAGCTTTCTTT	CASSRPTGGNTEAFF
TRBJ1-2	-	TRBV28	-	TGTGCCAGCAGTTTAGAATATGGCTACACCTTC	CASSLEYGYTF
TRBJ2-5	-	TRBV6-5	-	TGTGCCAGCAACCGGGGAAGAACCCAGTACTTC	CASNRGRTQYF
TRBJ1-5	-	TRBV19	TRBD1	TGTGCCAGTAGTATCCCGACAGGGTTAATAGGCAATCAGCCCCAGCATTTT	CASSIPTGLIGNQPQHF
TRBJ2-2	-	TRBV23-1	TRBD2	TGCGCCAGCAGTCAAGAGCGGGGGAACACCGGGGAGCTGTTTTTT	CASSQERGNTGELFF
TRBJ2-1	-	TRBV18	-	TGTGCCAGCTCACCATCAGGGGGGTCTCTGTTCAATGAGCAGTTCTTC	CASSPSGGSLFNEQFF
TRBJ1-2	few	TRBV20-1	TRBD1	TGCAGTGCTAGTGGGGCTCGGACAGGGAATAACTATGGCTACACCTTC	CSASGARTGNNYGYTF
TRBJ2-7	few	TRBV2	-	TGTGCCAGCAGTCCTTCCTACGAGCAGTACTTC	CASSPSYEQYF
TRBJ1-2	-	TRBV27	TRBD1	TGTGCCAGCAGTTCCTCCGGGACAGCTAACTATGGCTACACCTTC	CASSSSGTANYGYTF
TRBJ1-2	-	TRBV27	TRBD1	TGTGCCAGCAGTACCATCACAGGGGGGAGCTATGGCTACACCTTC	CASSTITGGSYGYTF
TRBJ1-1	-	TRBV19	-	TGTGCCAGTACACTTTGGGGTACTGAAGCTTTCTTT	CASTLWGTEAFF
TRBJ1-5	-	TRBV27	-	TGTGCCAGCAGCCCCCTCCCGGGGAATCAGCCCCAGCATTTT	CASSPLPGNQPQHF
TRBJ1-3	medium-sized	TRBV2	-	TGTGCCAGCAGTGAAGGGTGGAACTCTGGAAACACCATATATTTT	CASSEGWNSGNTIYF
TRBJ1-2	-	TRBV16	TRBD1	TGTGCCAGCAGCCAATCCACAGGGGGCTATGGCTACACCTTC	CASSQSTGGYGYTF
TRBJ2-1	-	TRBV29-1	-	TGCAGCGTTGAAGATCGGCGGGGAAGGAATGAGCAGTTCTTC	CSVEDRRGRNEQFF
TRBJ1-2	-	TRBV18	-	TGTGCCAGCTCACCACCGGACAGCCGCGAATATGGCTACACCTTC	CASSPPDSREYGYTF
TRBJ2-1	-	TRBV24-1	TRBD2	TGTGCCACCAGTGATTCCCGCCCGAGCGGGAGCTCCTACAATGAGCAGTTCTTC	CATSDSRPSGSSYNEQFF
TRBJ2-5	-	TRBV5-6	-	TGTGCCAGCAGCTTCTCAGGGTACCAAGAGACCCAGTACTTC	CASSFSGYQETQYF
TRBJ2-5	-	TRBV27	-	TGTGCCAGCAGTCCCAATACGTACCAAGAGACCCAGTACTTC	CASSPNTYQETQYF
TRBJ2-5	-	TRBV12-1	-	TGTGCCGGCCAAGAGACCCAGTACTTC	CAGQETQYF
TRBJ2-2	-	TRBV7-2	-	TGTGCCAGCAGCGTTCTTGGGAGTAACACCGGGGAGCTGTTTTTT	CASSVLGSNTGELFF
TRBJ1-2	once	TRBV9	-	TGTGCCAGCAGCGCGGAGGGGTACGGCTACACCTTC	CASSAEGYGYTF
TRBJ2-7	-	TRBV28	TRBD1	TGTGCCAGCAGTTCCACAGGGGCTGCGTCCTACGAGCAGTACTTC	CASSSTGAASYEQYF